The 7 T cell receptor beta chains below all came from one sample that was sequenced in a study of circulating CD8 cells and anti-PD-1 response in melanoma. TCR libraries were prepared from about 16 ng of total RNA with the QIAseq Immune Repertoire TCR panel. TCRdb ran MiXCR on the reads and lists one entry per CDR3 protein. The data show some 1,900 distinct CDR3 sequences, 7% to 9% seen once. Sorting of live CD3+CD8+TCRalphabeta+ cells by PD-1 and/or TIGIT gave four subsets. Sequencing was performed on CD8+ T cells from PBMCs, taken at baseline or after one month of anti-PD-1 therapy (not recorded which). The receptor source for this set is a human donor with melanoma.

The chain uses TRBV7-9 and TRBJ2-7, with TRBD1 matching 9 bases. Trimming removed 0 bases from V and 4 bases from J; junction bases left unmatched: 1. CDR1 and CDR2 from the germline V gene are SEHNR and FQNEAQ (reference sequence). CDR3 length: 14 residues. The CDR3 region has the DNA TGTGCCAGCAGCTTAGCGACAGGGGGTTACGAGCAGTACTTC. Its protein product is CASSLATGGYEQYF. Drawing the rest from reference TRBV7-9 and TRBJ2-7, the complete variable domain is DTGVSQNPRHKITKRGQNVTFRCDPISEHNRLYWYRQTLGQGPEFLTYFQNEAQLEKSRLLSDRFSAERPKGSFSTLEIQRTEQGDSAMYLCASSLATGGYEQYFGPGTRLTVT.

The J gene is TRBJ2-3, the V gene TRBV19; no definite D call. CDR1 LNHDA and CDR2 SQIVND come from the germline V gene (reference sequence). CDR3 length: 13 residues. V lost 4 bases, J lost 4 bases, and 9 bases lay in between. CDR3 in amino acids: CASSNFEPDTQYF. The CDR3 DNA reads as TGTGCCAGTAGTAACTTCGAGCCAGATACGCAGTATTTT.

Judged by abundance, this clonotype is medium-sized (0.01 to 0.1%). V and J are TRBV28 and TRBJ2-5, with D tentatively TRBD1 (6 bases). Germline V gene data show CDR1 as MDHEN and CDR2 as SYDVKM. V was shortened by 4 bases and J by 5 bases, with 11 bases between the two germline ends. CDR3 size: 13 residues. The CDR3: CASSSGGRETQYF. The CDR3 coding sequence is TGTGCCAGCAGTTCTGGGGGCCGGGAGACCCAGTACTTC.

Within the sample, this clonotype is medium-sized. The gene calls are TRBV13 and TRBJ2-7; either TRBD1 or TRBD2 may supply D (5 bases each). Trimming left V 5 bases short and J 3 bases short, with 17 bases between. The CDR3 runs 15 residues. CDR1 is PRHDT, CDR2 FYEKMQ, per germline (reference sequence). The CDR3 DNA is TGTGCCAGCAGCAAAGGGGCTGGGGGTAGCTACGAGCAGTACTTC. Translation gives CASSKGAGGSYEQYF.

This clonotype rates as medium-sized (0.01 to 0.1%). The chain combines TRBV7-3 with TRBJ2-7; TRBD2 aligns across 7 bases. The trim removed 3 bases at V and 0 bases at J, leaving 5 bases unmatched. Germline V gene lookup returns CDR1 SGHTA and CDR2 FQGTGA. The CDR3 totals 15 residues. The DNA of the CDR3 is TGTGCCAGCAGCTTTAGCGGGCAGAACTCCTACGAGCAGTACTTC. This translates into CASSFSGQNSYEQYF.

The chain is built from TRBV19 and TRBJ2-7; 11 positions agree with TRBD1. Looked up from germline, CDR1 is LNHDA and CDR2 is SQIVND (reference sequence). The CDR3 covers 17 residues. J was trimmed by 3 bases and V by 5 bases; bases with no gene match: 12. CDR3 region: CASSPPWTGTGGYEQYF. DNA for the CDR3: TGTGCCAGTAGTCCGCCCTGGACCGGGACAGGGGGCTACGAGCAGTACTTC.

About this clonotype itself: A single base separates this from a much larger clone, so it may be a read error. The J gene is TRBJ1-1, the V gene TRBV7-2, with a weak D call TRBD1 (6 bases). Looked up from germline, CDR1 is SGHTA and CDR2 is FQGNSA. The CDR3 loop spans 15 amino acids. CDR3 nucleotides: TGTGCCAGCAGCTCCAGACAGGCGGCTCACACTGAAGCTCTCTTT. Translating it yields CASSSRQAAHTEALF.